The rows below give T cell receptor beta chains drawn from one sample of a study of CD8 T cells in Susac syndrome. In TCRdb, the immunoSEQ multiplex PCR reads were re-called with MiXCR into one record per CDR3 protein. The profile shows approximately 54,000 distinct CDR3 sequences, roughly 94% of them singletons. Material: CD8+ T cells from PBMCs. These receptors came from a human donor with Susac syndrome. Both conserved end residues are trimmed from each CDR3.

CDR3aa	v_gene	j_gene
AGAWGPSSYEQY	TRBV5-4	TRBJ2-7
SAILLAGLLGETQY	TRBV20-1	TRBJ2-5
ASTSHQGALAKNIQY	TRBV27	TRBJ2-4
ASAHGEQF	TRBV12-5	TRBJ2-1
ASSEGSNNQPQH	TRBV27	TRBJ1-5
ASSFQGPRMNTEAF	TRBV7-6	TRBJ1-1
SARDIRSTDTQY	TRBV20-1	TRBJ2-3
ASSAKIGTTETGELF	TRBV9	TRBJ2-2
ASSTAGTGVYEQY	TRBV12-3/TRBV12-4	TRBJ2-7
SVGGRGANVLT	TRBV29-1	TRBJ2-6
ASSLEAGDLTDTQY	TRBV7-9	TRBJ2-3
ASSQGAYGYT	TRBV4-1	TRBJ1-2
ASSFPGDSPQANYGYT	TRBV12-3/TRBV12-4	TRBJ1-2
AWTEQNEQY	TRBV30	TRBJ2-7
AWSGSSYNEQF	TRBV30	TRBJ2-1
ASGRQGGYGYT	TRBV5-6	TRBJ1-2
SVGGQETQY	TRBV29-1	TRBJ2-5
ASSQERGAWVNEQF	TRBV3-1	TRBJ2-1
ASSVGTSGLGDEQY	TRBV9	TRBJ2-7
ASSLESGGGRLAKNIQY	TRBV5-4	TRBJ2-4
ASSLTRFGNEQF	TRBV4-2	TRBJ2-1
ASSLYNNEQF	TRBV7-9	TRBJ2-1
SARDGGGNNQPQH	TRBV20-1	TRBJ1-5
ASSVRDRGNEQY	TRBV6-1	TRBJ2-7
ASRSSGTYEQY	TRBV4-1	TRBJ2-7
AWILRGVSYNEQF	TRBV30	TRBJ2-1
ASSLWTSGVNTGELF	TRBV5-6	TRBJ2-2
ASSFRWGSQETQY	TRBV14	TRBJ2-5
ASSFGYYEQY	TRBV13	TRBJ2-7
ASSVGGGNSPLH	TRBV9	TRBJ1-6
SVDGSGGSKNIQY	TRBV29-1	TRBJ2-4
SVESGNEQF	TRBV29-1	TRBJ2-1
SARDPGQGLYNEQF	TRBV20-1	TRBJ2-1
ASSQQPYQETQY	TRBV7-7	TRBJ2-5
ASSPTSTETQY	TRBV12-3/TRBV12-4	TRBJ2-5
ASSDSGGQETQY	TRBV25-1	TRBJ2-5
ASSGPSGGSTDTQY	TRBV11-2	TRBJ2-3
ASSQGDNEQF	TRBV4-1	TRBJ2-1
AWSGGATSVFYEQY	TRBV30	TRBJ2-7
ASSPPGGYPNYGYT	TRBV12-3/TRBV12-4	TRBJ1-2
ASREGLAGGHTGELF	TRBV12-3/TRBV12-4	TRBJ2-2
AWSQWTGDYYGYT	TRBV30	TRBJ1-2
ASSQDSWLRLADTGELF	TRBV3-1	TRBJ2-2
SVVGETQY	TRBV29-1	TRBJ2-5
ASSWRDGSYEQY	TRBV5-1	TRBJ2-7
AWTGDGAEAF	TRBV30	TRBJ1-1
ASSLGERGTEAF	TRBV5-1	TRBJ1-1
ASSLTSGVLETQY	TRBV14	TRBJ2-5
ASSPGNLQETQY	TRBV28	TRBJ2-5
ASSLSGSGGSEQY	TRBV27	TRBJ2-7